This T cell receptor (beta chain) came from a study of long-term antiretroviral therapy in people with HIV. Study observations and caveats: Once patients were on ART, diversity went higher but still fell short of transplant donor controls.

Worth noting for this clone: Its antigen remains unknown.

With survey level as its setting, the immunoSEQ assay was v3.0. Generated by immunoSEQ multiplex PCR, the TCRdb table keeps only in-frame clones and is missing some. Of about 41,000 clones listed, roughly 93% are singletons. The CDR3 spans 15 residues. V dropped 5 bases and J dropped 1 base, with 12 bases sitting between them. Germline loops: CDR1 LNHDA, CDR2 SQIVND (reference sequence). No donor had fewer than one pre-ART PBMC sample or fewer than two post-ART PBMC samples. United States facilities provided treatment to all participants with HIV. Prior to DNA extraction, the samples held about 0.85-10 million cryopreserved PBMC.

The sample consisted of unsorted PBMCs, taken almost 9.5 years after starting antiretroviral therapy. This chain links TRBV19 with TRBJ1-3; TRBD1 is a possible D gene (6 bases). The source of this sequence is a young man with HIV. The CDR3, as DNA: TGTGCCAGTAGTCAAACAGGGACATCTGGAAACACCATATATTTT. Its translation is CASSQTGTSGNTIYF.